Sequencing of this TCR beta chain was carried out in a study of monozygotic twins with inflammatory bowel disease. Notes on the study in general: IBD-affected twins scored below their healthy co-twins in TCRbeta diversity (inverse Simpson). Relative to healthy twins, IBD patients had fewer clonotypes in common with others, a gap that was especially apparent with disease activity.

Per the germline V gene, CDR1 is SGHRS and CDR2 is YFSETQ. This CDR3 spans 15 amino acids. The study subjected TCRalpha and TCRbeta cDNA to two nested PCRs of approximately 16 and 9 cycles. TCRdb re-called the 5' RACE reads and shows each CDR3 protein once, DNA omitted. This table holds around 200,000 distinct CDR3 sequences. As regards this clonotype: Its antigen is still unknown.

Specimen: blood. This TCR derives from a human donor with ulcerative colitis or Crohn's disease, or a healthy co-twin of an affected twin (not recorded which). This sequence joins TRBV5-1 and TRBJ2-1; TCRdb's assignment of TRBD1 cannot be checked, as there is no DNA. The CDR3 loop reads CASSPGHTYYNEQFF.